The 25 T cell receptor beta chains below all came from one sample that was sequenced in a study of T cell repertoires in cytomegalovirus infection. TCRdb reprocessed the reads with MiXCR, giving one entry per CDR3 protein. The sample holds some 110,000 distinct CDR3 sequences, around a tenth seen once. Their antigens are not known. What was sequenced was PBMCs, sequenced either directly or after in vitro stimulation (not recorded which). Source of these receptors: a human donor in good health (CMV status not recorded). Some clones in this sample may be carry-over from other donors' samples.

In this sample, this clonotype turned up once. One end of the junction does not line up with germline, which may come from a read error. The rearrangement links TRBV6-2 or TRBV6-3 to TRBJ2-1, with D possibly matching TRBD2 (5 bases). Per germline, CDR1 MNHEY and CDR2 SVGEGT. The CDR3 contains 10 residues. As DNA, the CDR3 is TGTGCCAGCAGTTATAGGAACCGGACTTTC. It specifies CASSYRNRTF.

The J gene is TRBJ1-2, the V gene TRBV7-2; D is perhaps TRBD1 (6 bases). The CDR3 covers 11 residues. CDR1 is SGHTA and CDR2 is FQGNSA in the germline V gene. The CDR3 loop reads CAGGGRLGYTF. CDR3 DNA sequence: TGTGCAGGGGGGGGGCGCCTGGGCTACACCTTC. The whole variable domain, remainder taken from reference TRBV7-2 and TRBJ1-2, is GAGVSQSPSNKVTEKGKDVELRCDPISGHTALYWYRQSLGQGLEFLIYFQGNSAPDKSGLPSDRFSAERTGGSVSTLTIQRTQQEDSAVYLCAGGGRLGYTFGSGTRLTVV.

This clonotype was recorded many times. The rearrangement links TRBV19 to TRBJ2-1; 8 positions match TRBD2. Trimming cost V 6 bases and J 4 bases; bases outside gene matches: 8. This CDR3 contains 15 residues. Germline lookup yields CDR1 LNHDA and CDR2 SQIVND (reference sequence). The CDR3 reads CASSSREGPYNEQFF. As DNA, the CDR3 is TGTGCCAGTAGCAGTCGGGAGGGCCCTTACAATGAGCAGTTCTTC.

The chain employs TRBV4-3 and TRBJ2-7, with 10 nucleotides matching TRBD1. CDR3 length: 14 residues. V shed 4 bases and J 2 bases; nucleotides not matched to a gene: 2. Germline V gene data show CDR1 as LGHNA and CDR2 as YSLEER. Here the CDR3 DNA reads TGCGCCAGCAGCCCCGGACAGGGGGCCTACGAGCAGTACTTC. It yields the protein CASSPGQGAYEQYF.

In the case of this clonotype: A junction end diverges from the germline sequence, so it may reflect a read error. CDR3 coding DNA: TGTGCCAGCACCACCGCCCGGGACTACTCTCCTTTATTT. Translated: CASTTARDYSPLF. The chain is built from TRBV11-1 and TRBJ2-3; 7 positions match TRBD2. Germline CDR1 SGHAT, CDR2 FQDESV (reference sequence). The CDR3 has 13 amino acids.

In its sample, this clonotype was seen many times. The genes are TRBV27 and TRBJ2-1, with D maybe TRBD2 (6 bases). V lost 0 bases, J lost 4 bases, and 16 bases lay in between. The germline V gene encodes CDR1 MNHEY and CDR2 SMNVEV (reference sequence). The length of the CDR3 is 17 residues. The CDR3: CASSLSPTRKIYNEQFF. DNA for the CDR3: TGTGCCAGCAGTTTATCCCCGACTAGGAAGATATACAATGAGCAGTTCTTC.

The CDR3 spells CASRISSGGVGETQYF. DNA of the CDR3: TGTGCCAGCAGGATTTCTAGCGGGGGGGTTGGTGAGACCCAGTACTTC. V gene TRBV7-2 combines with J gene TRBJ2-5, with 12 bases fitting TRBD2. V was pared by 6 bases and J by 5 bases, with 10 bases of the junction left unmatched. The germline V gene has CDR1 SGHTA and CDR2 FQGNSA. This CDR3 spans 16 amino acids. The full variable domain, in which reference TRBV7-2 and TRBJ2-5 provide the parts outside the CDR3, is GAGVSQSPSNKVTEKGKDVELRCDPISGHTALYWYRQSLGQGLEFLIYFQGNSAPDKSGLPSDRFSAERTGGSVSTLTIQRTQQEDSAVYLCASRISSGGVGETQYFGPGTRLLVL.

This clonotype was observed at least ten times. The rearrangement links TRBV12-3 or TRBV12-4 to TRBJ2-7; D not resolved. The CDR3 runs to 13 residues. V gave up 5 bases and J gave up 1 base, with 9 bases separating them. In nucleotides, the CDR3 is TGTGCCAGCAGTCCCTCCCTTTCCTACGAGCAGTACTTC. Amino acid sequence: CASSPSLSYEQYF.

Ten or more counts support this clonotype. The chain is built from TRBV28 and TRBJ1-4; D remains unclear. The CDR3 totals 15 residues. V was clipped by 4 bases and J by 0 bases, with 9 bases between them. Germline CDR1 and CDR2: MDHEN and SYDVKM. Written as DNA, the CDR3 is TGTGCCAGCAGTTCTCTAGGCGCAACTAATGAAAAACTGTTTTTT. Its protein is CASSSLGATNEKLFF.

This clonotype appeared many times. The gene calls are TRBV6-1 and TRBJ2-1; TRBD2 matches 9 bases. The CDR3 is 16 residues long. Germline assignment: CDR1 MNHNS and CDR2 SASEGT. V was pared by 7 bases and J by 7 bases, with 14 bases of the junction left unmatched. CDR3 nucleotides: TGTGCCAGCACCCAAAGGGGACTAGCCATGAGTAATGAGCAGTTCTTC. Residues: CASTQRGLAMSNEQFF.

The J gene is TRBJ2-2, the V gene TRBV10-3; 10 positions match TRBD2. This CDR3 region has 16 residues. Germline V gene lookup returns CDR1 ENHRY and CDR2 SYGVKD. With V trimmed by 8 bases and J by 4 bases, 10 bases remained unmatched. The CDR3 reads CAIAFPASGSTGELFF. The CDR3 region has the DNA TGTGCCATCGCCTTTCCGGCTAGCGGGAGCACCGGGGAGCTGTTTTTT.

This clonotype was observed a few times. The CDR3 nucleotides are TGTGCCAGTAGTTCACAGGGACAGGGTAACATTCAGTACTTC. Its protein product is CASSSQGQGNIQYF. The genes are TRBV19 and TRBJ2-4; TRBD1 matches 9 bases. The CDR3 covers 14 residues. Germline CDR1 is LNHDA and CDR2 is SQIVND (reference sequence). The V gene end was trimmed by 5 bases and the J gene end by 7 bases; junction bases not matched to a gene: 6. The whole variable domain, filled in from reference TRBV19 and TRBJ2-4, reads DGGITQSPKYLFRKEGQNVTLSCEQNLNHDAMYWYRQDPGQGLRLIYYSQIVNDFQKGDIAEGYSVSREKKESFPLTVTSAQKNPTAFYLCASSSQGQGNIQYFGAGTRLSVL.

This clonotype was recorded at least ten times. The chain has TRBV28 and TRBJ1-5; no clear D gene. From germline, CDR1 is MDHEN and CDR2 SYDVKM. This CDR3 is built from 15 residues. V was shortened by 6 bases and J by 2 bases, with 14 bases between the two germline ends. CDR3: CASRPDILGNQPQHF. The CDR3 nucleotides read TGTGCCAGCAGACCTGACATACTGGGCAATCAGCCCCAGCATTTT.

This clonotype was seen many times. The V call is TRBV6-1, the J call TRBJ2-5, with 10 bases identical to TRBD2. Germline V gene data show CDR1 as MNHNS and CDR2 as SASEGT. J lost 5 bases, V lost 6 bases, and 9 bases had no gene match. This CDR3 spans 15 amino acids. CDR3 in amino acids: CASRPSSGSRETQYF. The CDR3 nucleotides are TGTGCCAGCAGACCATCTAGCGGGAGCAGGGAGACCCAGTACTTC.

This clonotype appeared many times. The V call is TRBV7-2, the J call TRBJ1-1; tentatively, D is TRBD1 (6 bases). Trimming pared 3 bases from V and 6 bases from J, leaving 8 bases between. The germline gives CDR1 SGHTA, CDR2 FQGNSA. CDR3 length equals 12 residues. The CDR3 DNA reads TGTGCCAGCAGCTTCAGGGGTGCTGAAGCTTTCTTT. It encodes CASSFRGAEAFF.

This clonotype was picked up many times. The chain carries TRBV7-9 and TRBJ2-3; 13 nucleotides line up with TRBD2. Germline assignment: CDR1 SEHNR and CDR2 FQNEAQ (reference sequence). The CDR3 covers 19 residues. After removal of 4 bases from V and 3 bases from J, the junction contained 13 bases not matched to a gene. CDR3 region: CASSSTGGTSGKGTDTQYF. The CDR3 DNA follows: TGTGCCAGCAGCTCCACAGGGGGGACTAGCGGGAAAGGGACAGATACGCAGTATTTT.

The CDR3 nucleotides read TGTGCCAGCATGAGAGGGGGCCCTCCAGAGACCCAGTACTTC. Its protein product is CASMRGGPPETQYF. The chain is built from TRBV6-2 or TRBV6-3 and TRBJ2-5, with 7 bases fitting TRBD1. This CDR3 region has 14 residues. The V gene's germline CDR1 is MNHEY and CDR2 SVGEGT. The ends lost 7 bases at V and 4 bases at J; junction bases unmatched: 9.

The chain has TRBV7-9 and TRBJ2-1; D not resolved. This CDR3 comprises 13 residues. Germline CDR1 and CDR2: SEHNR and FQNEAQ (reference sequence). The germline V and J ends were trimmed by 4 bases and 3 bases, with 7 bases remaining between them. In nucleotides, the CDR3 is TGTGCCAGCAGCTCGACGGTCTACAATGAGCAGTTCTTC. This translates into CASSSTVYNEQFF.

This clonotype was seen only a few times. The CDR3 loop reads CASRQGLGNTIYF. In nucleotides, the CDR3 is TGTGCCAGCAGACAAGGACTTGGAAACACCATATATTTT. The chain couples TRBV5-8 to TRBJ1-3, with D unresolved. This CDR3 has 13 residues. The germline V gene has CDR1 SGHTS and CDR2 YDEGEE. The V and J ends lost 5 bases and 3 bases respectively, with 9 bases between them.

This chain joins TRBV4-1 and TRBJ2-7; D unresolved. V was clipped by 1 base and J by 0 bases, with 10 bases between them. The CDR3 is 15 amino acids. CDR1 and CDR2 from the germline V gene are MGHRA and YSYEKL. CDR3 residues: CASSQVQVSSYEQYF. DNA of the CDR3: TGCGCCAGCAGCCAAGTTCAGGTTAGCTCCTACGAGCAGTACTTC.

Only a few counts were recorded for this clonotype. The CDR3 DNA reads as TGTGCCAGCAGTTTACTAGCGGGAGGTTTAGAGACCCAGTACTTC. This translates into CASSLLAGGLETQYF. The J gene is TRBJ2-5, the V gene TRBV28; 11 bases are shared with TRBD2. Germline V gene sequence: CDR1 MDHEN, CDR2 SYDVKM. The CDR3 length is 15 residues. V shed 2 bases, J shed 4 bases, and the junction held 3 bases outside the gene matches.

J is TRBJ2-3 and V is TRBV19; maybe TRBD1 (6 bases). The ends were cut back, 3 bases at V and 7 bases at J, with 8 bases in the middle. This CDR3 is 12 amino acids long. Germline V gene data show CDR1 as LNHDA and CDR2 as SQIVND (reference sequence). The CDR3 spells CASSIQGHTQYF. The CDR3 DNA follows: TGTGCCAGTAGTATCCAGGGGCATACGCAGTATTTT.

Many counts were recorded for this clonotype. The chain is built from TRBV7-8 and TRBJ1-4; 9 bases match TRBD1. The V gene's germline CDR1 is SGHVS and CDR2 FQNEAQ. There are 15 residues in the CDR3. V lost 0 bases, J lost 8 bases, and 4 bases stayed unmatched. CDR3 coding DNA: TGTGCCAGCAGCTTAGCGGACAGGGGCGGCGAAAAACTGTTTTTT. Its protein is CASSLADRGGEKLFF.

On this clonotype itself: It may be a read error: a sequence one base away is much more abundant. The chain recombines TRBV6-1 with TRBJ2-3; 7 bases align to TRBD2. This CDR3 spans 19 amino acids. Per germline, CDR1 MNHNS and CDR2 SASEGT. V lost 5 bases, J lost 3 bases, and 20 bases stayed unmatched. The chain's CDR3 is CASSCRLAGRESRTDTQYF. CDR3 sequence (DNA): TGTGCCAGCAGTTGCCGCCTGGCAGGGCGGGAGAGTCGGACAGATACGCAGTATTTT.

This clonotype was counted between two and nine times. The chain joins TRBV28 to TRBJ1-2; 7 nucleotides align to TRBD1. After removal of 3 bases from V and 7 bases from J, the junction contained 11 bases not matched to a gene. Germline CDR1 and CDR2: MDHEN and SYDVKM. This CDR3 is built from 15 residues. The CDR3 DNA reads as TGTGCCAGCAGTTTCTTTGACAGGGATTCTCTTGGCTACACCTTC. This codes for CASSFFDRDSLGYTF.